This record covers a single T cell receptor (beta chain). cDNA came from roughly 0.5 to 1 ug RNA primed by random hexamers. Amplification of the TCR beta CDR3 was carried out by immunoSEQ multiplex PCR, which spanned a total of 54 Vbeta and 13 Jbeta segments. One entry per CDR3 protein results from TCRdb running MiXCR on the immunoSEQ multiplex PCR reads. This sample yields hundreds of thousands of distinct CDR3 sequences, of which more than 80% are seen a single time; 0.09% to 0.15% belongs to the top ten. V lost 1 base, J lost 2 bases, and 8 bases lay in between. The CDR3 totals 14 residues. The sample originates from a study of CD8 T cells in Susac syndrome. The authors carried out high-throughput sequencing of TCR beta. They applied it to CD8+ and CD4+ T cells obtained from blood. The study used treatment-naive patients who had stable or active relapsing-remitting disease as multiple sclerosis controls.

The gene calls are TRBV12-3 or TRBV12-4 and TRBJ1-2; maybe TRBD1 (5 bases). The source is a human donor with multiple sclerosis. The source material was CD8+ T cells from PBMCs. The CDR3 region is CASSLGEGNYGYTF. The CDR3 bases are TGTGCCAGCAGTTTAGGAGAGGGGAACTATGGCTACACCTTC.